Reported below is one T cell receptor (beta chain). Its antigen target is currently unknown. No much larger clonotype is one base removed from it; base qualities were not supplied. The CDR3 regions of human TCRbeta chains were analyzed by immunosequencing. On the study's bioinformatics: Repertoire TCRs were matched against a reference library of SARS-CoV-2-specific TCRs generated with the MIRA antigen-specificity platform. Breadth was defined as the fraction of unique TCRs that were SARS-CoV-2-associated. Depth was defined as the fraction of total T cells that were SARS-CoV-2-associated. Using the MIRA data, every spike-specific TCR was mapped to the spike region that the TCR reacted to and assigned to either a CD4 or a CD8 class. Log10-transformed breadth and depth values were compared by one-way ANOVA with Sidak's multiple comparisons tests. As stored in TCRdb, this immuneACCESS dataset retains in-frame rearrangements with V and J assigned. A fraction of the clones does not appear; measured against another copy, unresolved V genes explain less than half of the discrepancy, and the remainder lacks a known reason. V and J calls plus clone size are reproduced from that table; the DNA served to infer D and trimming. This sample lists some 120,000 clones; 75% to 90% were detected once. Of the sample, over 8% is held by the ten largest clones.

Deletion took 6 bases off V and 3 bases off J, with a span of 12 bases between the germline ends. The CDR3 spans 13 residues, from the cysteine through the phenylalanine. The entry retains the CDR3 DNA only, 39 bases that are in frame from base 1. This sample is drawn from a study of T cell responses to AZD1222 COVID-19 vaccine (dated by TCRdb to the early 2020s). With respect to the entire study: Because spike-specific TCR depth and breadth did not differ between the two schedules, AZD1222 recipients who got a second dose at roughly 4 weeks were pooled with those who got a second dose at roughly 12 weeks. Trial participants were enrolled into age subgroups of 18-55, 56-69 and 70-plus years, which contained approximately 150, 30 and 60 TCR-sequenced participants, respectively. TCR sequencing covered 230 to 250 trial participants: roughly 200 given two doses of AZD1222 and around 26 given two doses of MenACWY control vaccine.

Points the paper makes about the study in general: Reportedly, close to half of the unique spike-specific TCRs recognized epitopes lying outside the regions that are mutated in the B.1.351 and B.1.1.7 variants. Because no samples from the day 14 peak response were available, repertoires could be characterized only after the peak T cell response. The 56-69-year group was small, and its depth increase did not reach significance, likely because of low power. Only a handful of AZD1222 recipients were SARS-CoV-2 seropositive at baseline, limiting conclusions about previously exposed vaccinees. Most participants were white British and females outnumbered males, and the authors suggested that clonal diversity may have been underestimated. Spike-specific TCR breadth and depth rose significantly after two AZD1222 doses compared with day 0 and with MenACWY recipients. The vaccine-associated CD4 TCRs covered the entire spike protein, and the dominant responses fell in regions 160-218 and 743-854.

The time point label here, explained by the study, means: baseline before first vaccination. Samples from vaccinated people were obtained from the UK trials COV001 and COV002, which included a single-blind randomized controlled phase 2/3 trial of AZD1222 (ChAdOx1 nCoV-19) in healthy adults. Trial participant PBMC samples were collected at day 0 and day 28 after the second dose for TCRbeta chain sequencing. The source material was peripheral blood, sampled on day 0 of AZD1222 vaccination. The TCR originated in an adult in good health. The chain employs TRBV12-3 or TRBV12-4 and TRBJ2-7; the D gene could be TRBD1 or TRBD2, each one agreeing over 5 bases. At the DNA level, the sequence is TGTGCCAGCAGACCCCGGGGCCGCTACGAGCAGTACTTC. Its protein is CASRPRGRYEQYF.